The 13 T cell receptor beta chains presented below share a single source sample, sequenced in a study of human T cells and chemical hapten exposure. Total RNA came from unfractionated whole blood. TCRdb reprocessed the 5' RACE reads with MiXCR, giving one entry per CDR3 protein. This sample has some 150,000 distinct CDR3 sequences, with around 4% found just once. The receptor source for this set is a female donor in good health.

Comments on this clonotype: A much larger clone is a single base away; this may be a read error. The chain links TRBV2 to TRBJ1-1, with TRBD1 matching over 9 bases. CDR3 size: 15 residues. CDR1 is SNHLY, CDR2 FYNNEI, per germline. Trimming removed 6 bases from V and 4 bases from J; junction bases left unmatched: 9. This chain's CDR3 is CASSQTGGWGTEAFF. The CDR3 region has the DNA TGTGCCAGCAGCCAGACAGGGGGTTGGGGCACTGAAGCTTTCTTT.

This clonotype was detected many times. V and J are TRBV5-5 and TRBJ2-7, with 10 bases that match TRBD2. This CDR3 is 19 amino acids long. CDR1 and CDR2 (germline): SGHKS, YYEKEE (reference sequence). V trimming: 3 bases; J trimming: 0 bases; junction bases outside the gene matches: 15. CDR3 sequence: CASSWPALAGVKSSYEQYF. CDR3 nucleotide sequence: TGTGCCAGCAGCTGGCCTGCGCTAGCGGGGGTGAAAAGCTCCTACGAGCAGTACTTC.

This clonotype was seen many times. V usage is TRBV29-1 and J usage is TRBJ2-2; 9 bases match TRBD1. Germline CDR1 SQVTM, CDR2 ANQGSEA. The CDR3 sequence is 14 residues long. V was clipped by 5 bases and J by 6 bases; unmatched bases: 7. The DNA of the CDR3 is TGCAGCGTTTTGACAGGGGGTCGGGCCGGGGAGCTGTTTTTT. Its translation: CSVLTGGRAGELFF.

This clonotype was recorded at least ten times. The rearrangement uses TRBV2 and TRBJ1-5; 8 positions match TRBD1. Losses at the gene ends were 6 bases for V and 3 bases for J; bases not matched to a gene: 7. The CDR3 contains 15 residues. CDR1 is SNHLY, CDR2 FYNNEI, per germline. The CDR3 sequence: CASSPLDRDNQPQHF. The CDR3 DNA reads as TGTGCCAGCAGCCCCCTGGACAGGGACAATCAGCCCCAGCATTTT.

This clonotype was seen only a few times. This chain links TRBV7-2 with TRBJ1-5; 7 bases are shared with TRBD1. CDR1 is SGHTA, CDR2 FQGNSA, per germline. J lost 5 bases, V lost 4 bases, and 5 bases had no gene match. CDR3 length equals 14 residues. The CDR3 protein is CASSSATGDQPQHF. In nucleotides, the CDR3 is TGTGCCAGCAGCTCCGCCACAGGGGATCAGCCCCAGCATTTT.

The gene calls are TRBV7-9 and TRBJ2-5, with TRBD1 identical over 7 bases. Germline-derived CDR1 and CDR2 are SEHNR and FQNEAQ (reference sequence). The CDR3 contains 14 residues. V lost 4 bases to trimming and J lost 3 bases; unmatched junction nucleotides: 5. This CDR3 reads CASSSHQGEETQYF. Here the CDR3 DNA reads TGTGCCAGCAGCTCTCATCAGGGGGAAGAGACCCAGTACTTC.

This clonotype was observed many times. For the CDR3, the DNA is TGTGCCAGCAGCTTGGGCCGGGCGAATCAGCCCCAGCATTTT. It is translated as CASSLGRANQPQHF. The V gene is TRBV5-5, the J gene TRBJ1-5; D is unclear. The germline V and J ends were trimmed by 0 bases and 4 bases, with 8 bases remaining between them. Germline loops: CDR1 SGHKS, CDR2 YYEKEE (reference sequence). There are 14 residues in the CDR3. Looking up the rest from reference TRBV5-5 and TRBJ1-5 gives the full variable domain: DAGVTQSPTHLIKTRGQQVTLRCSPISGHKSVSWYQQVLGQGPQFIFQYYEKEERGRGNFPDRFSARQFPNYSSELNVNALLLGDSALYLCASSLGRANQPQHFGDGTRLSIL.

This clonotype appeared many times. This rearrangement joins TRBV6-5 to TRBJ2-3; 10 bases line up with TRBD2. The CDR3 loop spans 18 amino acids. Germline CDR1 reads MNHEY; CDR2 reads SVGAGI. Unmatched junction bases numbered 10, after V lost 2 bases and J lost 2 bases. The CDR3 region is CASSYAAGLAETTDTQYF. As DNA, the CDR3 is TGTGCCAGCAGTTACGCCGCCGGACTAGCGGAAACCACAGATACGCAGTATTTT.

Details on this clonotype: One base away lies a much larger clone, so this may be a sequencing read error. It is likely a read error, because the conserved phenylalanine at the end of the CDR3 is missing. CDR3 sequence (DNA): TGTGCCAGCAGCCAAGATAGGGGACTTGCGGGGAGCTACAATGAGCAGTTCTAC. As protein: CASSQDRGLAGSYNEQFY. This chain joins TRBV14 and TRBJ2-1, with D perhaps matching TRBD2 (6 bases). The CDR3 spans 18 residues. Trimming pared 0 bases from V and 3 bases from J, leaving 18 bases between. CDR1 SGHDN and CDR2 FVKESK come from the germline V gene.

This clonotype was recorded a few times. This chain uses TRBV28 with TRBJ1-1; 7 bases agree with TRBD1. Looked up from germline, CDR1 is MDHEN and CDR2 is SYDVKM. This CDR3 has 21 amino acids. After removal of 5 bases from V and 2 bases from J, the junction contained 26 bases not matched to a gene. This CDR3 reads CASSTDRVGDSSGHLNTEAFF. CDR3 bases: TGTGCCAGCAGTACCGACAGGGTCGGGGACTCGTCGGGGCATCTAAACACTGAAGCTTTCTTT.

This clonotype showed up just a few times. The chain uses TRBV9 and TRBJ2-3; D is unresolved. The CDR3 spans 14 residues. V lost 3 bases, J lost 0 bases, and 8 bases lay in between. The V gene's germline CDR1 is SGDLS and CDR2 YYNGEE. In nucleotides, the CDR3 is TGTGCCAGCAGCGGAAAAGCTAGCACAGATACGCAGTATTTT. Translation: CASSGKASTDTQYF.

Ten or more counts support this clonotype. The chain carries TRBV3-1 and TRBJ1-1, with no clear D. Germline V gives CDR1 LGHDT, CDR2 YNNKEL (reference sequence). V dropped 2 bases and J dropped 1 base, with 8 bases sitting between them. This CDR3 is built from 14 residues. CDR3 nucleotide sequence: TGTGCCAGCAGCCAAAGGGAGCCGAACACTGAAGCTTTCTTT. Protein: CASSQREPNTEAFF.

The sample holds many counts of this clonotype. The V and J genes are TRBV20-1 and TRBJ2-3, with 9 bases fitting TRBD2. With V trimmed by 3 bases and J by 2 bases, 12 bases remained unmatched. The V gene's germline CDR1 is DFQATT and CDR2 SNEGSKA (reference sequence). The CDR3 has 17 amino acids. The CDR3 protein is CSASSAGGHSFTDTQYF. As DNA, the CDR3 is TGCAGTGCTAGTTCAGCGGGGGGCCACTCATTCACAGATACGCAGTATTTT.